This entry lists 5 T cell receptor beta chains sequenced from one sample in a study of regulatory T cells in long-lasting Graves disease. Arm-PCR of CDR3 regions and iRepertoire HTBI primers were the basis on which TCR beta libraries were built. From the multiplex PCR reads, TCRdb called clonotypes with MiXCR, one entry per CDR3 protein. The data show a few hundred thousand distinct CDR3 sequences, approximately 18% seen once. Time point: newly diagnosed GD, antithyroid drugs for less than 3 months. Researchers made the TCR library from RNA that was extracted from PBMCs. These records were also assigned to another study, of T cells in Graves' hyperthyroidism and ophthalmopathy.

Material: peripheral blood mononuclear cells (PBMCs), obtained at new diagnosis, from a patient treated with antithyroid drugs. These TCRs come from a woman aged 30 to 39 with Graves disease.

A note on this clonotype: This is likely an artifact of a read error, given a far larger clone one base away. Here the CDR3 DNA reads TGTGCCAGCAGTTTTAGCGGGGGGGCCCTAGAGCAGTACTTC. It encodes CASSFSGGALEQYF. This chain uses TRBV2 with TRBJ2-3; 11 positions agree with TRBD2. Judging by the DNA end, TRBJ2-7 fits better; the J call may be wrong. Germline V gene lookup returns CDR1 SNHLY and CDR2 FYNNEI. This CDR3 has 14 amino acids.

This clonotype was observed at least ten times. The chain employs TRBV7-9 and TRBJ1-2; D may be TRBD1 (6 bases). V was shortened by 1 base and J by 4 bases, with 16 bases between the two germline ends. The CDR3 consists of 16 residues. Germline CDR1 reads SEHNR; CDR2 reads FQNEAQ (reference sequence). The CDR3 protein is CASSLGQRWGAYGYTF. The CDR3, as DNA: TGTGCCAGCAGCTTAGGTCAACGATGGGGGGCCTATGGCTACACCTTC. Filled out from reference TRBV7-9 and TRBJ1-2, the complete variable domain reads DTGVSQNPRHKITKRGQNVTFRCDPISEHNRLYWYRQTLGQGPEFLTYFQNEAQLEKSRLLSDRFSAERPKGSFSTLEIQRTEQGDSAMYLCASSLGQRWGAYGYTFGSGTRLTVV.

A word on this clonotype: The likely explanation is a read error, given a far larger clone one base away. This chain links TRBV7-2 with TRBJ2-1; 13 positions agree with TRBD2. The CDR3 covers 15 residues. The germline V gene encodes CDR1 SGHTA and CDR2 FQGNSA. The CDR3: CASSPWTSGGYEQSF. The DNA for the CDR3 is TGTGCCAGCAGCCCGTGGACTAGCGGGGGTTATGAGCAGTCCTTC.

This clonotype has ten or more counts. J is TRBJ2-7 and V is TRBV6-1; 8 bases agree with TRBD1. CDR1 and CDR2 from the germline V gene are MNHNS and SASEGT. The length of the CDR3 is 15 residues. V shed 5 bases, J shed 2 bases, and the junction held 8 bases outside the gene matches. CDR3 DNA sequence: TGTGCCAGCAGTCAGACCGGGACAGGCCCCTACGAGCAGTACTTC. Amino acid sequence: CASSQTGTGPYEQYF.

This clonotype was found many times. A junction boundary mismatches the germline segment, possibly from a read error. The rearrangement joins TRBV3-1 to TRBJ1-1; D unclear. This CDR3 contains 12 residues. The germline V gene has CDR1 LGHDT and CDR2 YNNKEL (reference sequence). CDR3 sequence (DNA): TGCGCCAGCAGCCAGCTGAACACTGAAGCTTTCTTT. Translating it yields CASSQLNTEAFF.